This T cell receptor (beta chain) was captured in a study of blood T cell repertoires in COVID-19 (dated by TCRdb to about 2020). Context from the whole study: Collaborator samples came from the United States, Italy and Spain and covered acute and convalescent phases of COVID-19. The dataset comprised deeply sampled blood TCRbeta repertoires from subjects exposed to, actively infected with, or recovered from COVID-19. Where HLA class I and class II types were available, the types were taken from metadata supplied by the sample provider, not from assay-based typing. The sample metadata nearly always contained a de-identified subject ID, COVID-19 status, age in years and sex. The repertoires were made available in a free public database intended to serve as a resource for research on the immune response to SARS-CoV-2. The prospective study material was composed of cDNA or gDNA derived from T cells, B-cell-depleted T cells, or PBMCs. Samples came from the ongoing ImmuneRACE study (first 160 participants) plus 1,254 subjects from 6 global collaborators. What the study reported, not specific to this receptor: The quantity of clinical and demographic metadata differed by source and by participant and was supplied without curation.

A word on this clone: The antigen this receptor binds is unknown. Base qualities are not provided; no much larger clone lies one nucleotide away.

Collaborating institutions collected whole blood in K2EDTA tubes following their own protocols. For TCRbeta analysis, collaborators shipped samples as frozen whole blood, isolated PBMCs, or DNA extracted from either of those sample types. TCRbeta CDR3 regions were amplified from genomic DNA using the immunoSEQ Assay, a bias-controlled multiplex PCR. The study's own analysis went as follows. Nucleated cell counts per sample were estimated from amplification of reference gene primers within the assay. To quantify the absolute abundance of each unique TCRbeta CDR3 rearrangement, sequence reads were collapsed and filtered. For each sample, productive Simpson clonality was calculated as the square root of Simpson's diversity index over productive rearrangements. The table was pulled from immuneACCESS by TCRdb, which kept in-frame rearrangements only. Such tables lose some clones; where checked, under half of the loss comes from unresolved V genes, and the rest has no known cause. V and J calls and clone size are given by that table; D and trimming were obtained from the DNA. Across this sample there are some 42,000 clones, with roughly 80% seen only once. The ten largest clones represent 5.4% of the sample.

Looking up the germline V gene (reference sequence) yields CDR1 LGHDT and CDR2 YNNKEL. The CDR3 has 11 amino acids, counting the end cysteine and phenylalanine. Of all the DNA, just the CDR3 is kept, 33 bases in frame from base 1. V was cut back by 6 bases and J by 10 bases, leaving a gap of 11 bases between them. This TCR was recovered from a man in his forties or fifties with active COVID-19. The sample comprised peripheral blood. The rearrangement joined TRBV3-1 (or the pseudogene TRBV3-2) to TRBJ2-3, with no confident D gene call. The CDR3: CASRREEAQYF. The DNA reads TGTGCCAGCAGGCGTGAAGAGGCGCAGTATTTT.